The clone carrying this TCR beta chain has only one observation. The method was immunoSEQ multiplex PCR; TCRdb's version includes in-frame clones alone and lacks a portion of them. The table lists 40,000 to 60,000 clones, about 86% of them singletons. The data stem from a study of technical replicates of blood from a handful of donors. The sequence was collected from a human donor in good health. Some clones in this sample may be carry-over from other donors' samples. Sequencing used PBMCs.

In DNA form, the CDR3 reads TGTGCCAGCAGCGTAAGGGGGCAGTACTTC. Its translation: CASSVRGQYF. The rearrangement uses TRBV9 and TRBJ2-7, with a weak D call TRBD1 (5 bases). V lost 1 base to trimming and J lost 9 bases, with 5 bases between them. This CDR3 region has 10 residues. The germline V gene encodes CDR1 SGDLS and CDR2 YYNGEE.